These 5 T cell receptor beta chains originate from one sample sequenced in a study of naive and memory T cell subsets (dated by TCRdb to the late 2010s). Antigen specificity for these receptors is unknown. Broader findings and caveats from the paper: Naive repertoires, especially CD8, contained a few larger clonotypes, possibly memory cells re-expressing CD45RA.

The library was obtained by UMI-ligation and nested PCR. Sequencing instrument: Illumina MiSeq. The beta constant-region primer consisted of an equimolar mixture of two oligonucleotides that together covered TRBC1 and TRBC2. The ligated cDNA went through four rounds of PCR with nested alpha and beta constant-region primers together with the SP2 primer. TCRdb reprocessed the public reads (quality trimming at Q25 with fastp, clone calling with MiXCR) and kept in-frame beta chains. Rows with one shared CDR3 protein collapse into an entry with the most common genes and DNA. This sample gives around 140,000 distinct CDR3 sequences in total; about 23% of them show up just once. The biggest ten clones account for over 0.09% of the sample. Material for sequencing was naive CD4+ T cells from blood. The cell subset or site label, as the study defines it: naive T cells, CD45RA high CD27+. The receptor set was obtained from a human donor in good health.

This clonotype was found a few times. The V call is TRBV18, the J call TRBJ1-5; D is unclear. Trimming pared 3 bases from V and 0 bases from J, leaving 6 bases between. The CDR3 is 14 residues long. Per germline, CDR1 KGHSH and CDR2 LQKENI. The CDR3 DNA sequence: TGTGCCAGCTCACCCTCCGATAGCAATCAGCCCCAGCATTTT. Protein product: CASSPSDSNQPQHF. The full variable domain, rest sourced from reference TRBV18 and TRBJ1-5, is NAGVMQNPRHLVRRRGQEARLRCSPMKGHSHVYWYRQLPEEGLKFMVYLQKENIIDESGMPKERFSAEFPKEGPSILRIQQVVRGDSAAYFCASSPSDSNQPQHFGDGTRLSIL.

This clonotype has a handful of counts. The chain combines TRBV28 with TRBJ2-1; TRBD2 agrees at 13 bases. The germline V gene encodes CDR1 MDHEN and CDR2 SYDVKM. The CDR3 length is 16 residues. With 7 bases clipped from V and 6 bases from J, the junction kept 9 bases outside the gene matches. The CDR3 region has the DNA TGTGCCAGCAACCCCGGACTAGCGGGAGTTGGCAATGAGCAGTTCTTC. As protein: CASNPGLAGVGNEQFF.

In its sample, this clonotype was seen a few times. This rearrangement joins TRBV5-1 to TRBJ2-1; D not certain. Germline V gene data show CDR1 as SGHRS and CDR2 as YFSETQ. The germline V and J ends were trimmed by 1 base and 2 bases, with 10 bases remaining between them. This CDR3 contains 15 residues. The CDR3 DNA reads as TGCGCCAGCAGCTTGAGCACGGATACCTACAATGAGCAGTTCTTC. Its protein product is CASSLSTDTYNEQFF.

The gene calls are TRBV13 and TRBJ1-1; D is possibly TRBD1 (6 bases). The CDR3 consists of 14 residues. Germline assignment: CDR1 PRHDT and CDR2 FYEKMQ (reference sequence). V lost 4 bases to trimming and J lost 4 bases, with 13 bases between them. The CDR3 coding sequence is TGTGCCAGCAGCTCCAGGGGAGGGTTCACTGAAGCTTTCTTT. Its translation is CASSSRGGFTEAFF. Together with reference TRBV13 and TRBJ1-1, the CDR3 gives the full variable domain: AAGVIQSPRHLIKEKRETATLKCYPIPRHDTVYWYQQGPGQDPQFLISFYEKMQSDKGSIPDRFSAQQFSDYHSELNMSSLELGDSALYFCASSSRGGFTEAFFGQGTRLTVV.

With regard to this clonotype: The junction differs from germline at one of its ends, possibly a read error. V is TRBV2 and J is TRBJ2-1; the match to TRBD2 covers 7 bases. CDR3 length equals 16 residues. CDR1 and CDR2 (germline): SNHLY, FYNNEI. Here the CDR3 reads CASSLVRLAAYDEQFF. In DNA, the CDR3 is TGTGCCAGCAGTCTCGTAAGACTAGCCGCCTACGATGAGCAGTTCTTC.